This TCR beta chain was identified during a study of high-grade serous ovarian cancer treatment subgroups. About the study: Samples averaged around 13,000 reads and around 7,000 unique TCR beta rearrangements. General study results and limits: Different patients shared almost no repertoire; same-patient tumors shared about 0.095 to 0.79. Repertoire analysis covered CDR3 alone, not CDR1 or CDR2.

Tumor samples were taken before definitive surgery or chemotherapy. The ends were cut back, 1 base at V and 3 bases at J, with 10 bases in the middle. This CDR3 is 14 amino acids long. Germline V gene data show CDR1 as SEHNR and CDR2 as FQNEAQ (reference sequence). As regards this clone: Its antigen is currently unknown.

Data came from immunoSEQ multiplex PCR; TCRdb stores just in-frame clones and leaves some out. The sample carries some 9,100 clones, around 72% recorded once. The sample taken for sequencing was tumor tissue. The receptor was isolated from a human donor with high-grade serous ovarian cancer. This rearrangement joins TRBV7-9 to TRBJ2-7; D is possibly TRBD1 or TRBD2 (6 bases each). The CDR3 spells CASSLVGGGYEQYF. Written as DNA, the CDR3 is TGTGCCAGCAGCTTAGTAGGAGGGGGCTACGAGCAGTACTTC.